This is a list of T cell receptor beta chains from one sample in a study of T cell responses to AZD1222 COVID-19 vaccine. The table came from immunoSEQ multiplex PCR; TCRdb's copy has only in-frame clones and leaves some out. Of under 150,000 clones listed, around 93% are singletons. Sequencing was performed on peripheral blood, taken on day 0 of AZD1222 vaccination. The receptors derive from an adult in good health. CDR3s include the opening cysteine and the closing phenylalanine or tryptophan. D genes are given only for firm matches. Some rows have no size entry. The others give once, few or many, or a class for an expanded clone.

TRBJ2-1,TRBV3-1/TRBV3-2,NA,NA,CASSQDPGRYNEQFF,TGTGCCAGCAGCCAAGACCCTGGACGGTACAATGAGCAGTTCTTC
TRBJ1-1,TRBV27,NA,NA,CASRQLRGENTEAFF,TGTGCCAGCAGACAACTCCGGGGGGAGAACACTGAAGCTTTCTTT
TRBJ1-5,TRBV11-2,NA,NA,CASSDGGNNQPQHF,TGTGCCAGCAGCGACGGGGGAAACAATCAGCCCCAGCATTTT
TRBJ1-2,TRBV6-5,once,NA,CASSYSTVSIYGYTF,TGTGCCAGCAGTTACTCGACTGTCAGTATTTATGGCTACACCTTC
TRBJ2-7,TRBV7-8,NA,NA,CASSEEIWAGDEQYF,TGTGCCAGCAGCGAGGAGATCTGGGCTGGGGACGAGCAGTACTTC
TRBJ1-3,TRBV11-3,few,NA,CASGGRFGNTIYF,TGTGCCAGCGGGGGCCGGTTCGGAAACACCATATATTTT
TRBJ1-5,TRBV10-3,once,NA,CAIRGVGGSDQPQHF,TGTGCCATCAGGGGGGTAGGGGGGAGTGACCAGCCCCAGCATTTT
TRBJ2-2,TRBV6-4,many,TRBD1,CASSASGTGGGELFF,TGTGCCAGCAGTGCCTCCGGGACAGGGGGCGGGGAGCTGTTTTTT
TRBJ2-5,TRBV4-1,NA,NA,CASSHRSGEGETQYF,TGCGCCAGCAGCCACCGAAGTGGCGAGGGGGAGACCCAGTACTTC
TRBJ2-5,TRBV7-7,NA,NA,CASSLVVQETQYF,TGTGCCAGCAGCTTAGTTGTCCAAGAGACCCAGTACTTC
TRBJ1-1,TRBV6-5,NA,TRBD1,CASSPPGQGPEAFF,TGTGCCAGCAGTCCACCGGGACAGGGTCCTGAAGCTTTCTTT
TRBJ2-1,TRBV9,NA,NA,CASSVRGVMDNEQFF,TGTGCCAGCAGCGTAAGAGGGGTAATGGACAATGAGCAGTTCTTC
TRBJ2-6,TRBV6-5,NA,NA,CASTGSISGANVLTF,TGTGCCAGCACCGGATCGATATCTGGGGCCAACGTCCTGACTTTC
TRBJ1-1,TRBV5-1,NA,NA,CASSLRRDGGNTEAFF,TGCGCCAGCAGCTTGCGCCGAGACGGGGGGAACACTGAAGCTTTCTTT
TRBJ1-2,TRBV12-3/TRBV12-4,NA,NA,CANSLGNYGYTF,TGTGCCAACTCCCTCGGGAACTATGGCTACACCTTC
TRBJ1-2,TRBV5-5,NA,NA,CASSFPESWGGYTF,TGTGCCAGCAGCTTCCCCGAGTCCTGGGGGGGCTACACCTTC
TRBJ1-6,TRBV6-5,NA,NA,CASRETSNSPLHF,TGTGCCAGCAGGGAGACTTCTAATTCACCCCTCCACTTT
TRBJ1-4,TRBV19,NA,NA,CASSIGEKLFF,TGTGCCAGTAGTATAGGTGAAAAACTGTTTTTT
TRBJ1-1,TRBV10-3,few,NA,CAISGFVLQRNTEAFF,TGTGCCATCAGTGGGTTCGTTCTACAGAGGAACACTGAAGCTTTCTTT
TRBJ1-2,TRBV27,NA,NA,CASSYGFNYGYTF,TGTGCCAGCAGCTATGGGTTTAACTATGGCTACACCTTC
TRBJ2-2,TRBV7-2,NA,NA,CASSPPGGGTGELFF,TGTGCCAGCAGCCCCCCCGGCGGAGGCACCGGGGAGCTGTTTTTT
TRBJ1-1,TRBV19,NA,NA,CASSIGRRRNTEAFF,TGTGCCAGTAGTATAGGTCGCAGAAGGAACACTGAAGCTTTCTTT
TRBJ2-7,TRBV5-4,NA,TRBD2,CASSPRQVPSGEALNEQYF,TGTGCCAGCAGCCCTCGGCAGGTTCCTAGCGGAGAAGCTCTCAACGAGCAGTACTTC
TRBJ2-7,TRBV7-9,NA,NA,CASSREGLSYEQYF,TGTGCCAGCAGCAGAGAGGGCCTGTCCTACGAGCAGTACTTC
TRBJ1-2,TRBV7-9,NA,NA,CASSLPLQGRALPTF,TGTGCCAGCAGCTTGCCACTACAGGGACGGGCGCTCCCCACCTTC
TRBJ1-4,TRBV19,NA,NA,CAPRREKLFF,TGTGCCCCCCGTAGGGAAAAACTGTTTTTT
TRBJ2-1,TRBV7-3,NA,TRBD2,CASSSTGTSGSSYNEQFF,TGTGCCAGCAGCTCAACCGGGACTAGCGGGAGCTCCTACAATGAGCAGTTCTTC
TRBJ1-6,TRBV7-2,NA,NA,CASSLSAASNSPLHF,TGTGCCAGCAGCTTGTCGGCTGCTAGTAATTCACCCCTCCACTTT
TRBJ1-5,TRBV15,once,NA,CATSRDLGGNQPQHF,TGTGCCACCAGCAGAGATCTAGGGGGCAATCAGCCCCAGCATTTT
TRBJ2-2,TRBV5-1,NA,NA,CASKDSSVVDGELFF,TGCGCCAGCAAGGACAGTTCGGTGGTTGACGGGGAGCTGTTTTTT
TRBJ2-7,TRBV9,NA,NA,CASSPGVNEQYF,TGTGCCAGCTCCCCGGGGGTCAACGAGCAGTACTTC
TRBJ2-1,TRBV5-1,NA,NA,CASSSNREQKVNEQFF,TGCGCCAGCAGCTCGAACCGGGAGCAAAAGGTCAATGAGCAGTTCTTC
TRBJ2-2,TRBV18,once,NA,CASSPPERELFF,TGTGCCAGCTCACCACCCGAACGGGAGCTGTTTTTT
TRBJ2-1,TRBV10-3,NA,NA,CAISDEGSEQFF,TGTGCCATCAGTGATGAGGGGAGTGAGCAGTTCTTC
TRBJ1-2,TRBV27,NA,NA,CASSLRQDYYGYTF,TGTGCCAGCAGTTTAAGACAGGATTACTATGGCTACACCTTC
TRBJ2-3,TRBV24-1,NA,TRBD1,CATSDSGTGAKDTQYF,TGTGCCACCAGTGACTCCGGGACAGGGGCTAAAGATACGCAGTATTTT
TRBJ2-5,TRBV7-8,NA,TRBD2,CASSLGLPQETQYF,TGTGCCAGCAGCCTGGGACTACCTCAAGAGACCCAGTACTTC
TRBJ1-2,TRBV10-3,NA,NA,CAISTGAPGYGYTF,TGTGCCATCAGCACCGGGGCCCCCGGCTATGGCTACACCTTC
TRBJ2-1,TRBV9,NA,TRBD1,CASSGPGQGYNEQFF,TGTGCCAGCAGCGGACCGGGACAGGGGTACAATGAGCAGTTCTTC
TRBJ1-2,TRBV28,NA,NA,CASRLQGNGYTF,TGTGCCAGCAGGCTACAGGGAAATGGCTACACCTTC
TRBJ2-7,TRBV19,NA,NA,CASSITDTGEQYF,TGTGCCAGTAGTATAACCGATACGGGGGAGCAGTACTTC
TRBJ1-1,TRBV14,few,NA,CASSQLRQAKAFF,TGTGCCAGCAGCCAGCTAAGACAGGCAAAAGCTTTCTTT